This paragraph reports one T cell receptor (beta chain). Its antigen is still unknown. The data derive from a study of Ad26.COV2.S vaccination and SARS-CoV-2 variants. Overall study: Ad26.COV2.S, an intramuscular injection, was given once or twice 56 days apart. Study-wide results and limits: The TCR-based breadth and depth measures might underestimate overall T cell responses.

TCRdb keeps only in-frame clones here, not all; method: immunoSEQ multiplex PCR. Counted here are around 300,000 clones, about nine tenths occurring once; the ten biggest clones make up approximately 5.9%. Treatment defined: some 19 received Ad26.COV2.S at low or high dose, single or two shots; a few received placebo; per-sample allocation not given. Material that was analyzed had been drawn on day 63 after the first vaccine or placebo injection. The sample in question was peripheral blood, obtained in a trial of Ad26.COV2.S vaccine versus placebo. This receptor was taken from a person aged 18-60 years who received the Ad26.COV2.S COVID-19 vaccine or a placebo.

CDR3 region: CASSTPGNTEAFF. CDR3 DNA sequence: TGTGCCAGCAGTACACCAGGGAACACTGAAGCTTTCTTT. The chain has TRBV7-3 and TRBJ1-1; D remains unclear. CDR1 and CDR2 (germline): SGHTA, FQGTGA. Trimming pared 6 bases from V and 1 base from J, leaving 9 bases between. The CDR3 runs to 13 residues. Drawing the rest from reference TRBV7-3 and TRBJ1-1, the complete variable domain is GAGVSQTPSNKVTEKGKYVELRCDPISGHTALYWYRQSLGQGPEFLIYFQGTGAADDSGLPNDRFFAVRPEGSVSTLKIQRTERGDSAVYLCASSTPGNTEAFFGQGTRLTVV.